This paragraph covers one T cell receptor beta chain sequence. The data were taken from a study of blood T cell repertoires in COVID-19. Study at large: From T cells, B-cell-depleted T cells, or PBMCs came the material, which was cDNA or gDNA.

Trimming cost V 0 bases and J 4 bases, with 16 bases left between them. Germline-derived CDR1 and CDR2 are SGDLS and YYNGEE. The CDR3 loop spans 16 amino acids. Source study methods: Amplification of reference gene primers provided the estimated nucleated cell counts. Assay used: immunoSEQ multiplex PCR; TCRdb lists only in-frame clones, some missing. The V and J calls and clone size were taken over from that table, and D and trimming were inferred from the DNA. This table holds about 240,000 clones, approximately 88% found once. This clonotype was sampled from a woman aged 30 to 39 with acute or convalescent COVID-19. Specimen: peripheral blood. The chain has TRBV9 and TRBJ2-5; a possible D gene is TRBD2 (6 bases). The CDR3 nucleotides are TGTGCCAGCAGCGTAGGGGTAGCGGAGGGAGGAGAGACCCAGTACTTC. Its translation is CASSVGVAEGGETQYF.